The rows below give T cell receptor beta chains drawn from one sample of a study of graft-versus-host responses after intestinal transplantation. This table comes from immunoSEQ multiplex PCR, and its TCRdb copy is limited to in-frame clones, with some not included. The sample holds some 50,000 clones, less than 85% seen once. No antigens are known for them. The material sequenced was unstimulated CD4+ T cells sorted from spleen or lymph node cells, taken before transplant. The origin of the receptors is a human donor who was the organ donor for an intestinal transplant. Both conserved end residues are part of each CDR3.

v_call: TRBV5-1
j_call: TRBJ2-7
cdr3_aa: CASSSQRTGVYEQYF

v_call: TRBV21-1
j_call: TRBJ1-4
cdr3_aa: CASSKKGEKLFF

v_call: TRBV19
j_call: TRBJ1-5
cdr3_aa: CASSIRTLNQPQHF

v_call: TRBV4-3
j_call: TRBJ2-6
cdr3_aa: CASSPRSSTPKSSGANVLTF

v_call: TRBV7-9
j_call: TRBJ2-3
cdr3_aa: CASSLDTLPTDTQYF

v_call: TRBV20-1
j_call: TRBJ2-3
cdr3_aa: CSAEIPDTQYF

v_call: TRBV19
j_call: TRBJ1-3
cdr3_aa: CASSIGLGNTIYF

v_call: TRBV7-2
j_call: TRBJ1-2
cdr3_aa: CASSLGTGDGYTF

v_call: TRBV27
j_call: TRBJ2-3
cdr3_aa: CASMVGRVTDTQYF

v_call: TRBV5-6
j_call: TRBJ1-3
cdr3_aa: CASSLAHRFSSGNTIYF

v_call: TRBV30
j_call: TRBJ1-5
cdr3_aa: CAWGDRVGGQPQHF

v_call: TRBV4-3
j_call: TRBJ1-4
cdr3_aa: CASSQVMGQNEKLFF

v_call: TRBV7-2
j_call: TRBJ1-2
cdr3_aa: CASSLRQGNGYTF

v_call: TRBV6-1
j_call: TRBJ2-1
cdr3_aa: CASTSLAGINEQFF

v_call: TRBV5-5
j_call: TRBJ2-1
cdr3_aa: CASSPDGSSGIFGEQFF

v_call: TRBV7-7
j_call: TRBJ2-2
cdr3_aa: CASSLIPPGTGGGELFF

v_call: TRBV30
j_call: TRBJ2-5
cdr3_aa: CAWSGSSGGARETQYF

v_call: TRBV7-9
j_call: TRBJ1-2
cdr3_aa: CASSLDRGRGYTF

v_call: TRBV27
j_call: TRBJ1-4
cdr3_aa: CASSLSHRGRDEKLFF